The clone carrying this TCR beta chain was seen only a few times. Its specificity is not known. These data originate in a study of T cell repertoires in cytomegalovirus infection. Across the study: A matching HLA type, together with CMV infection, was signaled by public TCR beta signatures. The study, taken as a whole, reports: The study identified carriers of CMV plus the relevant HLA from cumulative public TCR beta family frequency. HLA-C-restricted TCR beta clonotypes specific for CMV led the ex vivo response.

From germline, CDR1 is SEHNR and CDR2 FQNEAQ (reference sequence). V shed 5 bases and J shed 4 bases, with 11 bases lying between them. The CDR3 is made up of 13 amino acids. TCRdb ran MiXCR on the reads and lists one entry per CDR3 protein. This sample carries approximately 180,000 distinct CDR3 sequences, roughly a fifth of them seen once, and the ten largest clones take around 3.1%. Sequenced material: PBMCs. The chain couples TRBV7-9 to TRBJ1-1; D may be TRBD1 (5 bases). This TCR was sampled from a human donor in good health (CMV status not recorded). Some clones in this sample may be carry-over from other donors' samples. The CDR3 bases are TGTGCCAGCAGCATAGGGGCCCCCACTGAAGCTTTCTTT. Residues: CASSIGAPTEAFF.